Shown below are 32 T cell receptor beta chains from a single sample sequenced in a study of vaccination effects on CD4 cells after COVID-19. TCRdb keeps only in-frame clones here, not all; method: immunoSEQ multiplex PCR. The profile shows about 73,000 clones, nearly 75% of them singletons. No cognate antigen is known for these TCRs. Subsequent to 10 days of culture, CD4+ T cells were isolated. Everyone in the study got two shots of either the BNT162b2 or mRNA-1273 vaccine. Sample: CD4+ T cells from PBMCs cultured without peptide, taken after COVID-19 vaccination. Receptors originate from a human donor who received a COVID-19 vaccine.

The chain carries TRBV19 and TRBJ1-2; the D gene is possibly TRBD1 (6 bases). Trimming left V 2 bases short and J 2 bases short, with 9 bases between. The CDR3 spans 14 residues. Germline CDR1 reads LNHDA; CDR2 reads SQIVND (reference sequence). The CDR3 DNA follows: TGTGCCAGTAGTATACGGGGGCAGAACTATGGCTACACCTTC. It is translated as CASSIRGQNYGYTF.

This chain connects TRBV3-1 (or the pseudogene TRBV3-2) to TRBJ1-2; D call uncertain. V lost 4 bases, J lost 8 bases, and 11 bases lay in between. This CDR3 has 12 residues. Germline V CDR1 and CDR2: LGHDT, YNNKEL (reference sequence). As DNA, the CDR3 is TGTGCCAGCAGCCGTGCCTCCGGGGGCTACACCTTC. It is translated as CASSRASGGYTF.

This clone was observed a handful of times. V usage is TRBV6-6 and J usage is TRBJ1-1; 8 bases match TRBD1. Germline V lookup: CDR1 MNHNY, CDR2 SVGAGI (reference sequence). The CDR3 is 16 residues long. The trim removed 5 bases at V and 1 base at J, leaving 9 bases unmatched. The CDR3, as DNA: TGTGCCAGCAGTACCATAGGGACAGGACCGAACACTGAAGCTTTCTTT. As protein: CASSTIGTGPNTEAFF.

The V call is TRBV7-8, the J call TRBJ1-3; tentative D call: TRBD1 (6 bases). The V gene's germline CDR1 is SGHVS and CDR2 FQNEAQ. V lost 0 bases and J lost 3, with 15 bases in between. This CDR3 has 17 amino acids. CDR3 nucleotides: TGTGCCAGCAGCTTAGCAGGGGGGTGGGAGAGTGGAAACACCATATATTTT. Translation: CASSLAGGWESGNTIYF.

The CDR3 region has the DNA TGTGCCAGTAAAACAGGGGGGGTCGAAAATGAAAAACTGTTTTTT. It is translated as CASKTGGVENEKLFF. The chain carries TRBV19 and TRBJ1-4; 8 bases are a match to TRBD1. The CDR3 sequence is 15 residues long. V lost 7 bases and J lost 5; bases outside the gene matches: 9. The V gene's germline CDR1 is LNHDA and CDR2 SQIVND (reference sequence). Combining the CDR3 with reference TRBV19 and TRBJ1-4 gives the whole variable domain DGGITQSPKYLFRKEGQNVTLSCEQNLNHDAMYWYRQDPGQGLRLIYYSQIVNDFQKGDIAEGYSVSREKKESFPLTVTSAQKNPTAFYLCASKTGGVENEKLFFGSGTQLSVL.

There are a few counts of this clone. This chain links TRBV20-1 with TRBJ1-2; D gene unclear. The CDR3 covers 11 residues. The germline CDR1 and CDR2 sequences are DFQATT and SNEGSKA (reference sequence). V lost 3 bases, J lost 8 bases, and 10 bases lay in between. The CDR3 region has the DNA TGCAGTGCTAGTGAGGCTGGAGGCTACACCTTC. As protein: CSASEAGGYTF.

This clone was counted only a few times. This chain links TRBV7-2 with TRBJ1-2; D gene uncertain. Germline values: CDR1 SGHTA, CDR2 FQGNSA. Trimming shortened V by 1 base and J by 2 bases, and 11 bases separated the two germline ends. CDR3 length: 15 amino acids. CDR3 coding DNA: TGTGCCAGCAGCTTAGGGATCTTCACCAACTATGGCTACACCTTC. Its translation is CASSLGIFTNYGYTF.

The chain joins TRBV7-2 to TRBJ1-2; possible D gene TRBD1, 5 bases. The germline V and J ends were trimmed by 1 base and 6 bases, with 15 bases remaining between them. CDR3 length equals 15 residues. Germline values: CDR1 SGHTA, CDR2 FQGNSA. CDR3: CASSLVSGNSDGYTF. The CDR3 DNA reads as TGTGCCAGCAGCTTAGTATCAGGGAATTCGGATGGCTACACCTTC.

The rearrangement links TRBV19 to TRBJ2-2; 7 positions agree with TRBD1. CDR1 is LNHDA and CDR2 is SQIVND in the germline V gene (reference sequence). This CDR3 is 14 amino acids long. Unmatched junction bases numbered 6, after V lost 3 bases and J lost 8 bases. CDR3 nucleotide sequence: TGTGCCAGTAGTATCACAGGGGTTAAGGGGGAGCTGTTTTTT. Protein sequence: CASSITGVKGELFF.

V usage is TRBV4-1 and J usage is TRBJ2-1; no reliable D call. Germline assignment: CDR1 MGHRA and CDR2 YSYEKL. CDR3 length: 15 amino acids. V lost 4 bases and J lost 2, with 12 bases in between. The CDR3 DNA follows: TGCGCCAGCAGCCTAACTGGCACAGCCTACAATGAGCAGTTCTTC. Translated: CASSLTGTAYNEQFF.

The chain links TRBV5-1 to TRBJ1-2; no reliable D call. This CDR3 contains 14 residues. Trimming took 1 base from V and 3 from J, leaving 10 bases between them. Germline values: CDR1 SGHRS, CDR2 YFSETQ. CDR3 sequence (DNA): TGCGCCAGCAGCTTGATGCCGGAGGACTATGGCTACACCTTC. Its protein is CASSLMPEDYGYTF.

The CDR3 loop is CAWSHTGNSGNTIYF. The CDR3 nucleotides are TGTGCCTGGAGTCATACAGGAAACTCTGGAAACACCATATATTTT. The rearrangement uses TRBV30 and TRBJ1-3, with a possible D match to TRBD1 (5 bases). The CDR3 totals 15 residues. The V end was cut by 2 bases, the J end by 0 bases, with 11 bases between. The germline gives CDR1 GTSNPN, CDR2 SVGIG (reference sequence).

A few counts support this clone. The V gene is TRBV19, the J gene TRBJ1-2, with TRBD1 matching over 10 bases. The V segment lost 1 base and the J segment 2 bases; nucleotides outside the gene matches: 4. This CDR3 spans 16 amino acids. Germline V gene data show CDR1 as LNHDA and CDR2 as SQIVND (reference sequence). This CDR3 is CASSIVAGQGNYGYTF. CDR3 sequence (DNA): TGTGCCAGTAGTATAGTTGCGGGACAGGGGAACTATGGCTACACCTTC.

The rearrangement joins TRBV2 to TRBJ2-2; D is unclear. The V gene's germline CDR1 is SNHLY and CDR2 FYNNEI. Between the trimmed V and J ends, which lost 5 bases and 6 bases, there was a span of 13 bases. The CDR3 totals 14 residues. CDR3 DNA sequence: TGTGCCAGCAGTATGGGGTTAAACCCCGGGGAGCTGTTTTTT. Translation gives CASSMGLNPGELFF.

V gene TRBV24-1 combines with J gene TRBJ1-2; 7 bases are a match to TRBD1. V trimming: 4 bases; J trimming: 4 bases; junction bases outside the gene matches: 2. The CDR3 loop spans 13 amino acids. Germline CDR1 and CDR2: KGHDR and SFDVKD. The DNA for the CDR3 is TGTGCCACCAGTGACTGGACAGGCTATGGCTACACCTTC. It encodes CATSDWTGYGYTF.

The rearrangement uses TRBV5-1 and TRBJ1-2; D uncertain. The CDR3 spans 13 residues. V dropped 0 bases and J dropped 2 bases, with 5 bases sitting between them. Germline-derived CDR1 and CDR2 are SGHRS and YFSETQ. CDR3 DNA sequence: TGCGCCAGCAGCTTGGCCGAAAACTATGGCTACACCTTC. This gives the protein CASSLAENYGYTF.

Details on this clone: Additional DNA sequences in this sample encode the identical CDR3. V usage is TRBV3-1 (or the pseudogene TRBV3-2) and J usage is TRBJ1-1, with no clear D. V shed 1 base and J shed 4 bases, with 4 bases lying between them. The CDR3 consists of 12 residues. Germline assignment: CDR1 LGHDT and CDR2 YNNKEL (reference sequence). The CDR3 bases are TGTGCCAGCAGCCAAGGGGGCACTGAAGCTTTCTTT. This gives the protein CASSQGGTEAFF.

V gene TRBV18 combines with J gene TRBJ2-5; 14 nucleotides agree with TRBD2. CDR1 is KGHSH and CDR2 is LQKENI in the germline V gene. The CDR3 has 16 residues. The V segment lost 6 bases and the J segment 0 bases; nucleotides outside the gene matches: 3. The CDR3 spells CASSRTSGGYQETQYF. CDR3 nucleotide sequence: TGTGCCAGCTCCCGGACTAGCGGGGGGTACCAAGAGACCCAGTACTTC.

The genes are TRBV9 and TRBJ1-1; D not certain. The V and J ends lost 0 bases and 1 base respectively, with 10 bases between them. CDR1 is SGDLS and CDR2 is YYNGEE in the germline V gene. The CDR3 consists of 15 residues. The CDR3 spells CASSVGAEPNTEAFF. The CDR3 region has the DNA TGTGCCAGCAGCGTAGGGGCTGAACCGAACACTGAAGCTTTCTTT. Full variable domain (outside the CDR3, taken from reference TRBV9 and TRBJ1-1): DSGVTQTPKHLITATGQRVTLRCSPRSGDLSVYWYQQSLDQGLQFLIQYYNGEERAKGNILERFSAQQFPDLHSELNLSSLELGDSALYFCASSVGAEPNTEAFFGQGTRLTVV.

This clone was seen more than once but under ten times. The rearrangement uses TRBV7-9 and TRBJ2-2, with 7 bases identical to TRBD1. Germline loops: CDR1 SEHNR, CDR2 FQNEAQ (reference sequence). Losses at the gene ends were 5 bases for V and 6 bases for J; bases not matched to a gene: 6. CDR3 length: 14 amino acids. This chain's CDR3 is CASSLNRGSGELFF. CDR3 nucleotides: TGTGCCAGCAGCCTCAACAGGGGATCCGGGGAGCTGTTTTTT.

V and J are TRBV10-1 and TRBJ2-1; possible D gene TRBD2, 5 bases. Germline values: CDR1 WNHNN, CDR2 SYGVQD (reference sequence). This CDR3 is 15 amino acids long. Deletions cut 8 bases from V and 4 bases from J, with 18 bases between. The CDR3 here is CASSVRGNSYNEQFF. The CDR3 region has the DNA TGCGCCAGCTCAGTACGGGGAAATTCTTACAATGAGCAGTTCTTC.

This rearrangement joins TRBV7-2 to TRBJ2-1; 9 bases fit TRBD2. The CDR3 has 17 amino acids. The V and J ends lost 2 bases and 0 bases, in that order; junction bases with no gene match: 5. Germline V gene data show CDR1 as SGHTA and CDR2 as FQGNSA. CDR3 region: CASSLSGGGASYNEQFF. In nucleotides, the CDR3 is TGTGCCAGCAGCTTATCAGGCGGGGGGGCCTCCTACAATGAGCAGTTCTTC.

CDR3 protein: CASSLQGLDGYTF. The DNA for the CDR3 is TGTGCCAGCAGCTTACAGGGGTTGGATGGCTACACCTTC. The chain has TRBV6-5 and TRBJ1-2, with 7 bases matching TRBD1. V shed 6 bases, J shed 6 bases, and the junction held 7 bases outside the gene matches. The CDR3 spans 13 residues. Germline lookup yields CDR1 MNHEY and CDR2 SVGAGI.

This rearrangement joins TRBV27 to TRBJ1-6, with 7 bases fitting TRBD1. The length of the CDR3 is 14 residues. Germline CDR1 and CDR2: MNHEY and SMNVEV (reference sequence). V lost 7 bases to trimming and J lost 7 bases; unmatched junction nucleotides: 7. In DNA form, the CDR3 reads TGTGCCAGCAAGGTGGACAGGCGCAATTCACCCCTCCACTTT. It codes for CASKVDRRNSPLHF.

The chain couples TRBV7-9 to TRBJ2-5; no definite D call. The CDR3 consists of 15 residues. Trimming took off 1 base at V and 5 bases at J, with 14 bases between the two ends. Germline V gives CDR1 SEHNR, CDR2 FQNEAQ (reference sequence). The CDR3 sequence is CASSLELSMGETQYF. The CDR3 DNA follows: TGTGCCAGCAGCTTAGAATTATCTATGGGGGAGACCCAGTACTTC.

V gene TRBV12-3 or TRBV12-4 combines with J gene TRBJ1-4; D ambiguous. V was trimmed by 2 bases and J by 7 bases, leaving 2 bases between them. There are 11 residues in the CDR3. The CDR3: CASSLTEKLFF. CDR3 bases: TGTGCCAGCAGTTTAACTGAAAAACTGTTTTTT.

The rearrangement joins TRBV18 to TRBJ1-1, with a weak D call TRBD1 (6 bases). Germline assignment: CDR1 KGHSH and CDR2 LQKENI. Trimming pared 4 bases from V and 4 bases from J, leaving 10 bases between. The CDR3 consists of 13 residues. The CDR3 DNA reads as TGTGCCAGCTCACGTCAGGGGACCACTGAAGCTTTCTTT. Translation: CASSRQGTTEAFF.

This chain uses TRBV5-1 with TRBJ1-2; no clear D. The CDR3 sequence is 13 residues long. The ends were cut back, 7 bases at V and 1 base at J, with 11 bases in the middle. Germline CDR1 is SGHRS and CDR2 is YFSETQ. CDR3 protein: CASGRDINYGYTF. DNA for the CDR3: TGCGCCAGCGGGAGGGATATTAACTATGGCTACACCTTC.

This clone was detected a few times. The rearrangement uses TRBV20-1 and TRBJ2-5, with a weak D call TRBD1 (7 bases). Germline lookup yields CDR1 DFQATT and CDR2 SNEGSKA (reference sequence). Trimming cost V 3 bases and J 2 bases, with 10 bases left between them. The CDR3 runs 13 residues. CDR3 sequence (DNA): TGCAGTGCTAGTTCAGGGGGGCAAGAGACCCAGTACTTC. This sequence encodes CSASSGGQETQYF.

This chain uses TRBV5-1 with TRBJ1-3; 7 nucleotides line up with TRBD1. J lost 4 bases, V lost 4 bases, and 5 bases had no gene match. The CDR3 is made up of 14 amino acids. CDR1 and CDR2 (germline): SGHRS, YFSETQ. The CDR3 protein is CASSPLDRGNTIYF. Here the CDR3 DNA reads TGCGCCAGCAGCCCCCTGGACAGGGGAAACACCATATATTTT.

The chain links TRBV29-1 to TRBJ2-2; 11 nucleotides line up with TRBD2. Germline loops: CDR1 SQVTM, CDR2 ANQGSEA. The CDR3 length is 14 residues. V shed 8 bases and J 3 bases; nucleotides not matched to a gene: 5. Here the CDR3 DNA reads TGCAGCTCACTAGCGGGGGATCACACCGGGGAGCTGTTTTTT. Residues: CSSLAGDHTGELFF.

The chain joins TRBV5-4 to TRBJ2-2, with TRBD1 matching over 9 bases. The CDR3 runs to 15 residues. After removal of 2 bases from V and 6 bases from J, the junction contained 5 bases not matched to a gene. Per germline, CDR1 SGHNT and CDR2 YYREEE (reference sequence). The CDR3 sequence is CASSFRDRDSGELFF. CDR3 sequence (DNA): TGTGCCAGCAGCTTCCGGGACAGGGACTCCGGGGAGCTGTTTTTT.